The T cell receptor (beta chain) under discussion was sequenced for a study of blood T cells in healthy people across ages. Together with a sample-barcoded 5' primer, a J-beta primer mix was included in a second PCR lasting about 7 to 11 cycles. TCRdb ran MiXCR on the 5' RACE reads and lists one entry per CDR3 protein. The table shows 1.5 million or so distinct CDR3 sequences, with approximately 42% occurring only once. Sample: blood. This receptor was identified in a woman aged 18-29 years in good health.

CDR3 region: CSARQGERYEQYF. Here the CDR3 DNA reads TGCAGTGCTAGGCAGGGTGAGCGCTACGAGCAGTACTTC. This chain uses TRBV20-1 with TRBJ2-7; the D gene is possibly TRBD1 (5 bases). CDR3 length: 13 amino acids. The germline CDR1 and CDR2 sequences are DFQATT and SNEGSKA (reference sequence). V was pared by 3 bases and J by 3 bases, with 12 bases between.